These 25 T cell receptor beta chains were sequenced from one sample in a study of cytotoxic CD8 clonotypes in ibrutinib-treated CLL. The table came from immunoSEQ multiplex PCR; TCRdb's copy has only in-frame clones and leaves some out. The data hold roughly 250,000 clones, with roughly 70% observed a single time. This specimen consisted of PBMCs, obtained after 24 months of ibrutinib treatment. The receptors stem from a human donor with chronic lymphocytic leukemia.

J is TRBJ2-1 and V is TRBV13; 13 bases are a match to TRBD2. The CDR3 loop spans 15 amino acids. The V gene's germline CDR1 is PRHDT and CDR2 FYEKMQ (reference sequence). V shed 4 bases and J 4 bases; nucleotides not matched to a gene: 1. The CDR3 reads CASSSGLAGYNEQFF. The CDR3 coding sequence is TGTGCCAGCAGCTCGGGACTAGCGGGGTACAATGAGCAGTTCTTC.

V gene TRBV5-5 combines with J gene TRBJ2-7, with D maybe TRBD2 (5 bases). The V gene lost 4 bases and the J gene lost 3 bases, with 11 bases spanning the gap. This CDR3 is built from 13 residues. CDR1 is SGHKS and CDR2 is YYEKEE in the germline V gene (reference sequence). The CDR3, as DNA: TGTGCCAGCAGCACTAGGAGTAACTACGAGCAGTACTTC. Residues: CASSTRSNYEQYF.

The rearrangement joins TRBV30 to TRBJ2-5, with unresolved D. In germline, CDR1 is GTSNPN, CDR2 SVGIG (reference sequence). V was trimmed by 1 base and J by 5 bases, leaving 14 bases between them. The CDR3 runs to 14 residues. CDR3 nucleotide sequence: TGTGCCTGGAGTGAGGTTCTGAGGCTTGAGACCCAGTACTTC. Its translation: CAWSEVLRLETQYF.

The genes are TRBV2 and TRBJ1-5, with 8 bases identical to TRBD1. The CDR3 totals 13 residues. The ends lost 5 bases at V and 5 bases at J; junction bases unmatched: 2. From germline, CDR1 is SNHLY and CDR2 FYNNEI. DNA of the CDR3: TGTGCCAGCAGTCCGGACAGGGATCAGCCCCAGCATTTT. It codes for CASSPDRDQPQHF. The full variable domain, with the rest looked up from reference TRBV2 and TRBJ1-5, is EPEVTQTPSHQVTQMGQEVILRCVPISNHLYFYWYRQILGQKVEFLVSFYNNEISEKSEIFDDQFSVERPDGSNFTLKIRSTKLEDSAMYFCASSPDRDQPQHFGDGTRLSIL.

This sequence joins TRBV16 and TRBJ1-5; D ambiguous. Germline V lookup: CDR1 KGHSY, CDR2 FQNENV. The CDR3 extends over 18 amino acids. Trimming cost V 2 bases and J 0 bases, with 17 bases left between them. The CDR3 nucleotides read TGTGCCAGCAGCCAAATTCAAATTAGCGGGGTTAGCAATCAGCCCCAGCATTTT. Protein: CASSQIQISGVSNQPQHF.

V is TRBV18 and J is TRBJ1-4; tentative D call: TRBD1 (5 bases). Germline values: CDR1 KGHSH, CDR2 LQKENI. The CDR3 has 15 residues. Trimming pared 0 bases from V and 8 bases from J, leaving 13 bases between. The CDR3 DNA sequence: TGTGCCAGCTCACCACCGGGCAGGGAGGGAGAAAAACTGTTTTTT. Protein product: CASSPPGREGEKLFF. Full variable domain (missing parts from reference TRBV18 and TRBJ1-4): NAGVMQNPRHLVRRRGQEARLRCSPMKGHSHVYWYRQLPEEGLKFMVYLQKENIIDESGMPKERFSAEFPKEGPSILRIQQVVRGDSAAYFCASSPPGREGEKLFFGSGTQLSVL.

The chain is built from TRBV4-3 and TRBJ1-5; D gene unclear. Trimming left V 0 bases short and J 10 bases short, with 16 bases between. The germline V gene encodes CDR1 LGHNA and CDR2 YSLEER. The CDR3 sequence is 15 residues long. The DNA for the CDR3 is TGCGCCAGCAGCCAAGATATTACCGAAGGTCAACCCCAGCATTTT. It encodes CASSQDITEGQPQHF.

This clone has only one observation. This sequence joins TRBV11-2 and TRBJ2-3; D might be TRBD1 (5 bases). Germline-derived CDR1 and CDR2 are SGHAT and FQNNGV. The CDR3 loop spans 13 amino acids. Trimming took 6 bases from V and 12 from J, leaving 19 bases between them. The CDR3 DNA follows: TGTGCCAGCAGGAATGAGGACACCCCTAAACAGTATTTT. Protein product: CASRNEDTPKQYF.

V usage is TRBV6-5 and J usage is TRBJ2-7; tentatively, D is TRBD1 (6 bases). The CDR3 extends over 16 amino acids. V was pared by 0 bases and J by 1 base, with 13 bases between. Germline CDR1 MNHEY, CDR2 SVGAGI. DNA for the CDR3: TGTGCCAGCAGTTACTCGATTTGGCAGGGGTCCTACGAGCAGTACTTC. This sequence encodes CASSYSIWQGSYEQYF.

This clone appeared a few times. V usage is TRBV7-9 and J usage is TRBJ2-7, with D hard to call. From germline, CDR1 is SEHNR and CDR2 FQNEAQ (reference sequence). The CDR3 is 12 amino acids. With 1 base removed from V and 6 bases from J, the gap between germline ends came to 7 bases. CDR3 nucleotide sequence: TGTGCCAGCAGCTTAGGGCAACGCGAGCAGTACTTC. As protein: CASSLGQREQYF.

J is TRBJ2-1 and V is TRBV28; D not resolved. Trimming removed 8 bases from V and 6 bases from J, with 17 bases in between. The CDR3 totals 14 residues. Germline loops: CDR1 MDHEN, CDR2 SYDVKM. In nucleotides, the CDR3 is TGTGCCAGCGCCGGCCCCGACGCACTCAATGAGCAGTTCTTC. This gives the protein CASAGPDALNEQFF.

The chain links TRBV27 to TRBJ2-7; D is uncertain. Germline CDR1 and CDR2: MNHEY and SMNVEV (reference sequence). The CDR3 extends over 11 amino acids. V was trimmed by 8 bases and J by 6 bases, leaving 11 bases between them. The CDR3 spells CASAYGTEQYF. CDR3 nucleotide sequence: TGTGCCAGCGCTTACGGTACCGAGCAGTACTTC.

The chain is built from TRBV9 and TRBJ2-2, with 10 nucleotides matching TRBD2. Germline V CDR1 and CDR2: SGDLS, YYNGEE. J was trimmed by 4 bases and V by 1 base; bases with no gene match: 7. This CDR3 region has 17 residues. For the CDR3, the DNA is TGTGCCAGCAGCGTAACAGCGGGAGGGCCCCCCACCGGGGAGCTGTTTTTT. Protein product: CASSVTAGGPPTGELFF.

The chain employs TRBV6-6 and TRBJ2-7; 9 bases line up with TRBD2. Losses at the gene ends were 4 bases for V and 0 bases for J; bases not matched to a gene: 4. Looked up from germline, CDR1 is MNHNY and CDR2 is SVGAGI (reference sequence). This CDR3 contains 15 residues. CDR3 DNA sequence: TGTGCCAGCAGTTCCGAACTAGCGGGCTCCTACGAGCAGTACTTC. Amino acids: CASSSELAGSYEQYF.

The DNA for the CDR3 is TGTGCCAGCAGCTTAGTGGGAGCGGGATTGTACCAAGAGACCCAGTACTTC. Its translation: CASSLVGAGLYQETQYF. The V and J genes are TRBV13 and TRBJ2-5, with 7 nucleotides matching TRBD2. Germline-derived CDR1 and CDR2 are PRHDT and FYEKMQ (reference sequence). This CDR3 region has 17 residues. V lost 1 base to trimming and J lost 0 bases; unmatched junction nucleotides: 8. Complete variable domain (other parts from reference TRBV13 and TRBJ2-5): AAGVIQSPRHLIKEKRETATLKCYPIPRHDTVYWYQQGPGQDPQFLISFYEKMQSDKGSIPDRFSAQQFSDYHSELNMSSLELGDSALYFCASSLVGAGLYQETQYFGPGTRLLVL.

J is TRBJ2-5 and V is TRBV6-6, with D uncertain. The germline V gene has CDR1 MNHNY and CDR2 SVGAGI (reference sequence). This CDR3 is 12 amino acids long. The V and J ends lost 2 bases and 3 bases respectively, with 4 bases between them. Here the CDR3 reads CASSYAEETQYF. For the CDR3, the DNA is TGTGCCAGCAGTTACGCTGAAGAGACCCAGTACTTC.

V usage is TRBV5-1 and J usage is TRBJ2-5, with D perhaps TRBD1 (5 bases). The CDR3 runs to 13 residues. The V gene's germline CDR1 is SGHRS and CDR2 YFSETQ. Trimming stripped 5 bases from V and 2 bases from J, with 10 bases between. As DNA, the CDR3 is TGCGCCAGCAGTCTAGACAGACAAGAGACCCAGTACTTC. Translated: CASSLDRQETQYF.

The chain uses TRBV6-1 and TRBJ2-1; D remains unclear. The CDR3 contains 12 residues. V lost 2 bases and J 9 bases, leaving 8 bases between the germline ends. Germline assignment: CDR1 MNHNS and CDR2 SASEGT. The CDR3 region is CASSELGSEQFF. As DNA, the CDR3 is TGTGCCAGCAGTGAATTGGGTTCTGAGCAGTTCTTC.

The chain uses TRBV29-1 and TRBJ1-1; 8 bases align to TRBD1. Per the germline V gene, CDR1 is SQVTM and CDR2 is ANQGSEA. The CDR3 runs 16 residues. V lost 4 bases, J lost 4 bases, and 14 bases stayed unmatched. CDR3 nucleotides: TGCAGCGTTGCGAGGGCCCCCGGACAGGGTACCACTGAAGCTTTCTTT. This translates into CSVARAPGQGTTEAFF.

The chain has TRBV4-1 and TRBJ2-7; D call uncertain. The CDR3 is 17 amino acids. V was trimmed by 5 bases and J by 3 bases, leaving 23 bases between them. Germline CDR1 MGHRA, CDR2 YSYEKL. The CDR3 loop reads CASSSIPIVKGYYEQYF. The CDR3 DNA reads TGCGCCAGCAGCTCCATTCCCATAGTAAAGGGATACTACGAGCAGTACTTC.

This chain links TRBV25-1 with TRBJ2-6, with D unclear. Trimming took off 3 bases at V and 0 bases at J, with 9 bases between the two ends. The CDR3 is made up of 16 amino acids. Germline CDR1 is MGHDK and CDR2 is SYGVNS. CDR3 residues: CASSDIHRSGANVLTF. The CDR3 DNA reads TGTGCCAGCAGTGACATACACCGCTCTGGGGCCAACGTCCTGACTTTC.

The genes are TRBV7-8 and TRBJ2-7; 12 nucleotides match TRBD2. Looked up from germline, CDR1 is SGHVS and CDR2 is FQNEAQ. After removal of 5 bases from V and 2 bases from J, the junction contained 7 bases not matched to a gene. This CDR3 is built from 16 residues. CDR3 residues: CASSPRTSGVTYEQYF. CDR3 bases: TGTGCCAGCAGCCCGCGGACTAGCGGGGTAACCTACGAGCAGTACTTC.

The rearrangement uses TRBV10-3 and TRBJ1-2; possibly TRBD1 for D (5 bases). The ends were cut back, 5 bases at V and 3 bases at J, with 13 bases in the middle. This CDR3 has 14 amino acids. CDR1 ENHRY and CDR2 SYGVKD come from the germline V gene. CDR3 sequence reads: CAISPRRGDYGYTF. DNA of the CDR3: TGTGCCATCAGTCCCAGAAGGGGTGACTATGGCTACACCTTC.

The chain recombines TRBV30 with TRBJ1-1, with 8 bases identical to TRBD1. This CDR3 has 14 residues. Trimming at V came to 6 bases and at J to 1 base, leaving 7 bases not matched to a gene. Germline CDR1 GTSNPN, CDR2 SVGIG (reference sequence). The CDR3 sequence is CACRQGFKNTEAFF. CDR3 bases: TGTGCCTGTAGACAGGGGTTTAAGAACACTGAAGCTTTCTTT. Complete variable domain (other parts from reference TRBV30 and TRBJ1-1): SQTIHQWPATLVQPVGSPLSLECTVEGTSNPNLYWYRQAAGRGLQLLFYSVGIGQISSEVPQNLSASRPQDRQFILSSKKLLLSDSGFYLCACRQGFKNTEAFFGQGTRLTVV.

This chain connects TRBV5-1 to TRBJ2-1; D may correspond to TRBD1 or TRBD2 (5 bases each). V was shortened by 4 bases and J by 4 bases, with 12 bases between the two germline ends. CDR1 and CDR2 from the germline V gene are SGHRS and YFSETQ. This CDR3 contains 14 residues. CDR3 bases: TGCGCCAGCAGCGCCGGGACGGATTACAATGAGCAGTTCTTC. Encoded protein: CASSAGTDYNEQFF.